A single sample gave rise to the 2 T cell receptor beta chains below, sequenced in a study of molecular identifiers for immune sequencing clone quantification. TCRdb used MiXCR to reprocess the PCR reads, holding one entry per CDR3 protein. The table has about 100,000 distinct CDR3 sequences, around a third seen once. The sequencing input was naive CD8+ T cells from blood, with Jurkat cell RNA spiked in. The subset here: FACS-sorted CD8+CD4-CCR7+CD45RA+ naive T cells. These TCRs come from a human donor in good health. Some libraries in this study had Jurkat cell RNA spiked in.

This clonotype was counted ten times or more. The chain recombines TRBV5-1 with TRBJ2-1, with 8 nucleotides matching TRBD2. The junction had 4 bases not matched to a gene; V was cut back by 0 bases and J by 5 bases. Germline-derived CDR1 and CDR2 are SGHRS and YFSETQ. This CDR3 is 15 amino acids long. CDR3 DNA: TGCGCCAGCAGCTTGGTAGTAGCGGGAAACAATGAGCAGTTCTTC. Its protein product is CASSLVVAGNNEQFF.

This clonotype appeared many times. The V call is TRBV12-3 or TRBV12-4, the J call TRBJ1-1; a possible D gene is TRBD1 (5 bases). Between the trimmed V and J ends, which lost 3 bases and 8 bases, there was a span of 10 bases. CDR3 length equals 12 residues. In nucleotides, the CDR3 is TGTGCCAGCAGTTTTACCCGGACAGAAGCTTTCTTT. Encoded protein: CASSFTRTEAFF.